One and the same sample provided the 9 T cell receptor beta chains below, sequenced in a study of TIL therapy for anti-PD-1-resistant metastatic lung cancer. The immunoSEQ assay was v3. Sequencing was performed with immunoSEQ multiplex PCR; in TCRdb, only in-frame clones are kept and a portion is missing. This sample has some 16,000 clones, with approximately 69% found just once. Time point given: pre-treatment sample, taken before nivolumab and TIL therapy. Sample: blood, taken at baseline. These receptors all stem from a person aged 25-85 years with non-small cell lung cancer.

CDR3 sequence: CAIMGGSSNYGYTF. The CDR3 DNA sequence: TGTGCCATCATGGGGGGTAGTTCTAACTATGGCTACACCTTC. V and J are TRBV10-3 and TRBJ1-2; tentatively, D is TRBD1 (5 bases). CDR1 is ENHRY, CDR2 SYGVKD, per germline. CDR3 length equals 14 residues. The V end was cut by 7 bases, the J end by 0 bases, with 12 bases between.

The chain joins TRBV11-1 to TRBJ2-3; tentative D call: TRBD2 (5 bases). CDR3 size: 14 residues. V lost 2 bases and J lost 3, with 9 bases in between. Germline CDR1 reads SGHAT; CDR2 reads FQDESV (reference sequence). The DNA of the CDR3 is TGTGCCAGCAGCTTACCTCGGGAAACAGATACGCAGTATTTT. Translated, it gives CASSLPRETDTQYF. Full variable domain (outside the CDR3, taken from reference TRBV11-1 and TRBJ2-3): EAEVAQSPRYKITEKSQAVAFWCDPISGHATLYWYRQILGQGPELLVQFQDESVVDDSQLPKDRFSAERLKGVDSTLKIQPAELGDSAMYLCASSLPRETDTQYFGPGTRLTVL.

The V and J genes are TRBV14 and TRBJ2-2; D gene uncertain. The CDR3 is 19 residues long. Germline loops: CDR1 SGHDN, CDR2 FVKESK. Trimming removed 0 bases from V and 3 bases from J, with 20 bases in between. The CDR3 sequence: CASSQESPPTGRDTGELFF. The CDR3 bases are TGTGCCAGCAGCCAAGAAAGCCCTCCGACGGGCCGGGACACCGGGGAGCTGTTTTTT.

The rearrangement joins TRBV4-1 to TRBJ1-3; no reliable D call. CDR3 length equals 18 residues. V was pared by 4 bases and J by 0 bases, with 19 bases between. In germline, CDR1 is MGHRA, CDR2 YSYEKL. The CDR3 reads CASSRPGTREPSGNTIYF. The CDR3 DNA reads TGCGCCAGCAGCCGCCCCGGAACGAGAGAGCCCTCTGGAAACACCATATATTTT.

This chain uses TRBV14 with TRBJ2-1; D is ambiguous. Trimming left V 1 base short and J 9 bases short, with 13 bases between. CDR3 length equals 14 residues. Germline loops: CDR1 SGHDN, CDR2 FVKESK. CDR3 protein: CASSQASKWGEQFF. In DNA form, the CDR3 reads TGTGCCAGCAGCCAAGCATCAAAGTGGGGTGAGCAGTTCTTC.

This chain links TRBV14 with TRBJ2-1; TRBD2 agrees at 7 bases. The CDR3 totals 13 residues. Germline V lookup: CDR1 SGHDN, CDR2 FVKESK. The ends lost 4 bases at V and 14 bases at J; junction bases unmatched: 11. The CDR3 protein is CASSPPWGGEEFF. DNA for the CDR3: TGTGCCAGCAGCCCACCATGGGGGGGAGAGGAGTTCTTC.

V is TRBV9 and J is TRBJ2-1; D not resolved. Trimming stripped 4 bases from V and 5 bases from J, with 16 bases between. Germline CDR1 reads SGDLS; CDR2 reads YYNGEE. There are 15 residues in the CDR3. Written as DNA, the CDR3 is TGTGCCAGCAGCCGCCGGGCGGTCCAAGACAATGAGCAGTTCTTC. This gives the protein CASSRRAVQDNEQFF.

V usage is TRBV7-9 and J usage is TRBJ1-2; 7 bases map to TRBD1. This CDR3 spans 16 amino acids. Per germline, CDR1 SEHNR and CDR2 FQNEAQ (reference sequence). The V and J ends lost 4 bases and 1 base, in that order; junction bases with no gene match: 9. The DNA of the CDR3 is TGTGCCAGCAGCTCACTCGGGACAGAAGATAACTATGGCTACACCTTC. As protein: CASSSLGTEDNYGYTF.

The CDR3 here is CASSPDRASKVTGELFF. The CDR3 nucleotides are TGCGCCAGCAGCCCTGACAGGGCCTCTAAGGTTACCGGGGAGCTGTTTTTT. This chain joins TRBV4-1 and TRBJ2-2; 7 positions match TRBD1. This CDR3 has 17 amino acids. The J segment lost 5 bases and the V segment lost 4 bases, leaving 13 bases of the junction unmatched. Germline assignment: CDR1 MGHRA and CDR2 YSYEKL.